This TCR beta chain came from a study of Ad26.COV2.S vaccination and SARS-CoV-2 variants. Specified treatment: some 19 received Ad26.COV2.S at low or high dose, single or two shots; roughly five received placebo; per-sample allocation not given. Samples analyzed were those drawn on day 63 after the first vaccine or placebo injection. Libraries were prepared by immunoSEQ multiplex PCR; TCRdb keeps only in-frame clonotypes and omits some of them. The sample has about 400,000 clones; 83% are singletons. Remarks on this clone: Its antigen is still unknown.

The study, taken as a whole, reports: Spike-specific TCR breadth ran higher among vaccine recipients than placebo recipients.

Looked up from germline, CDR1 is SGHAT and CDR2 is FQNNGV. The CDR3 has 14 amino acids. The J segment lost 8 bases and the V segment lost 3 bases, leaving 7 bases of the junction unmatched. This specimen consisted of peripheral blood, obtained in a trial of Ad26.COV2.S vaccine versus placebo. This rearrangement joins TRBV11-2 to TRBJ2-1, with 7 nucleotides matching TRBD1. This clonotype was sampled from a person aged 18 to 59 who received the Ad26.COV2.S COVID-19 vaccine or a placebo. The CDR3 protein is CASSFSGQYYEQFF. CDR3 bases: TGTGCCAGCAGCTTCTCGGGACAGTATTATGAGCAGTTCTTC. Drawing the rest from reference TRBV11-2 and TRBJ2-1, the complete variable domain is EAGVAQSPRYKIIEKRQSVAFWCNPISGHATLYWYQQILGQGPKLLIQFQNNGVVDDSQLPKDRFSAERLKGVDSTLKIQPAKLEDSAVYLCASSFSGQYYEQFFGPGTRLTVL.